This passage covers 15 T cell receptor beta chains from one sample sequenced in a study of Tregs in tolerant kidney transplant recipients. The protocol was immunoSEQ multiplex PCR, while the TCRdb copy is restricted to in-frame clones and leaves out a portion. Among about 240,000 clones listed, approximately 84% were seen once. What was sequenced was CD4+ T cells from blood. These receptors came from a human donor in good health.

As for this clone: It is likely a read error, because the conserved phenylalanine at the end of the CDR3 is missing. The DNA is omitted, as the CDR3 cannot be located on it reliably, and the CDR3 follows TCRdb's listing. CDR3 protein: CASSVEGLVI. This chain connects TRBV9 to TRBJ2-7; the table assigns TRBD2, which was not confirmed against the DNA. The CDR3 is 10 residues long, counting both termini. CDR1 SGDLS and CDR2 YYNGEE come from the germline V gene.

About this clone: Different DNA sequences within this sample yield the same CDR3. The gene calls are TRBV20-1 and TRBJ2-1; the D is unclear. The ends were cut back, 6 bases at V and 4 bases at J, with 7 bases in the middle. Germline V gives CDR1 DFQATT, CDR2 SNEGSKA (reference sequence). CDR3 length: 11 residues. The CDR3 sequence: CSARGYNEQFF. CDR3 sequence (DNA): TGCAGTGCCCGAGGATACAATGAGCAGTTCTTC.

The V and J genes are TRBV6-5 and TRBJ1-1, with 11 bases identical to TRBD1. The V segment lost 6 bases and the J segment 11 bases; nucleotides outside the gene matches: 5. The CDR3 covers 12 residues. Per the germline V gene, CDR1 is MNHEY and CDR2 is SVGAGI. The CDR3 is CASSFGTGGAFF. The CDR3 coding sequence is TGTGCCAGCAGCTTCGGGACAGGGGGTGCTTTCTTT.

This clone was picked up one time. CDR3 bases: TGTGCCAGCAGCAAAGTACGCCAATCGAGGAACACTGAAGCTTTCTTT. Its translation: CASSKVRQSRNTEAFF. The rearrangement joins TRBV21-1 to TRBJ1-1. TRBV21-1 is deemed a pseudogene. CDR3 size: 16 residues.

This sequence joins TRBV14 and TRBJ1-2, with D uncertain. V lost 2 bases and J lost 2, with 6 bases in between. The CDR3 consists of 13 residues. Germline CDR1 and CDR2: SGHDN and FVKESK. The CDR3 loop is CASSQIGNYGYTF. The CDR3 region has the DNA TGTGCCAGCAGCCAAATAGGAAACTATGGCTACACCTTC. Full variable domain (rest looked up from reference TRBV14 and TRBJ1-2): EAGVTQFPSHSVIEKGQTVTLRCDPISGHDNLYWYRRVMGKEIKFLLHFVKESKQDESGMPNNRFLAERTGGTYSTLKVQPAELEDSGVYFCASSQIGNYGYTFGSGTRLTVV.

The chain has TRBV7-6 and TRBJ2-1, with no clear D. Germline assignment: CDR1 SGHVS and CDR2 FNYEAQ. CDR3 length equals 14 residues. With 1 base removed from V and 7 bases from J, the gap between germline ends came to 11 bases. CDR3 protein: CASSLEFKMNEQFF. Here the CDR3 DNA reads TGTGCCAGCAGCTTAGAATTTAAAATGAATGAGCAGTTCTTC.

The chain recombines TRBV27 with TRBJ2-3; D not certain. This CDR3 is built from 13 residues. The V gene lost 2 bases and the J gene lost 2 bases, with 5 bases spanning the gap. Germline CDR1 reads MNHEY; CDR2 reads SMNVEV (reference sequence). The CDR3: CASSLKITDTQYF. As DNA, the CDR3 is TGTGCCAGCAGTTTAAAGATCACAGATACGCAGTATTTT.

V is TRBV30 and J is TRBJ1-3; 9 bases align to TRBD1. The CDR3 covers 14 residues. Trimming cost V 1 base and J 4 bases; bases outside gene matches: 2. CDR1 is GTSNPN and CDR2 is SVGIG in the germline V gene (reference sequence). In DNA, the CDR3 is TGTGCCTGGAGTGCCGGGACAGGGGGAAACACCATATATTTT. Protein sequence: CAWSAGTGGNTIYF.

This clone was observed a single time. The chain carries TRBV5-1 and TRBJ2-2, with TRBD1 identical over 7 bases. V lost 4 bases to trimming and J lost 8 bases; unmatched junction nucleotides: 8. CDR1 is SGHRS, CDR2 YFSETQ, per germline. The CDR3 extends over 14 amino acids. CDR3 sequence (DNA): TGCGCCAGCAGCGGAAGGGGGCAAGGTGGGGAGCTGTTTTTT. This codes for CASSGRGQGGELFF.

Worth noting for this clone: Compared with germline, one end of the junction differs, possibly owing to a read error. The sample has other DNA sequences that encode this CDR3 too. This rearrangement joins TRBV2 to TRBJ1-1; unclear D gene. Per the germline V gene, CDR1 is SNHLY and CDR2 is FYNNEI. The CDR3 covers 14 residues. The CDR3 reads CASRYDTINTEAFF. CDR3 coding DNA: TGTGCCAGCAGATACGACACTATAAACACTGAGGCTTTCTTT.

This clone was counted only a few times. The chain combines TRBV7-9 with TRBJ1-6; D is unresolved. Germline-derived CDR1 and CDR2 are SEHNR and FQNEAQ (reference sequence). Trimming left V 5 bases short and J 10 bases short, with 12 bases between. CDR3 length: 13 residues. CDR3 sequence (DNA): TGTGCCAGCAGCCCCACGGGTTCGTCACCCCTCCACTTT. This codes for CASSPTGSSPLHF.

CDR3 region: CASSESYNYGYTF. Here the CDR3 DNA reads TGTGCCAGCAGTGAGTCATACAACTATGGCTACACCTTC. The chain employs TRBV6-5 and TRBJ1-2; no clear D. The V end lost 5 bases, the J end lost 2 bases, and 9 bases lay between the germline ends. There are 13 residues in the CDR3. Per the germline V gene, CDR1 is MNHEY and CDR2 is SVGAGI.

The V gene is TRBV6-5, the J gene TRBJ2-1, with TRBD1 matching over 10 bases. This CDR3 is built from 16 residues. The germline gives CDR1 MNHEY, CDR2 SVGAGI. The trim removed 0 bases at V and 4 bases at J, leaving 3 bases unmatched. CDR3 sequence reads: CASSYSGTGVYNEQFF. The CDR3 coding sequence is TGTGCCAGCAGTTACTCGGGGACAGGGGTTTACAATGAGCAGTTCTTC.

The chain combines TRBV7-8 with TRBJ1-2; the D is unclear. Germline CDR1 is SGHVS and CDR2 is FQNEAQ. CDR3 length equals 14 residues. Trimming stripped 1 base from V and 5 bases from J, with 11 bases between. The CDR3 loop reads CASSLEVVLYGYTF. CDR3 nucleotide sequence: TGTGCCAGCAGCTTAGAGGTCGTACTATATGGCTACACCTTC.

This clone came up once. The rearrangement joins TRBV5-1 to TRBJ2-5; the match to TRBD2 covers 8 bases. This CDR3 spans 16 amino acids. Germline-derived CDR1 and CDR2 are SGHRS and YFSETQ. V shed 3 bases and J 3 bases; nucleotides not matched to a gene: 10. The CDR3 loop is CASSSGAGVVEETQYF. The DNA for the CDR3 is TGCGCCAGCAGCTCTGGAGCGGGAGTGGTGGAAGAGACCCAGTACTTC.